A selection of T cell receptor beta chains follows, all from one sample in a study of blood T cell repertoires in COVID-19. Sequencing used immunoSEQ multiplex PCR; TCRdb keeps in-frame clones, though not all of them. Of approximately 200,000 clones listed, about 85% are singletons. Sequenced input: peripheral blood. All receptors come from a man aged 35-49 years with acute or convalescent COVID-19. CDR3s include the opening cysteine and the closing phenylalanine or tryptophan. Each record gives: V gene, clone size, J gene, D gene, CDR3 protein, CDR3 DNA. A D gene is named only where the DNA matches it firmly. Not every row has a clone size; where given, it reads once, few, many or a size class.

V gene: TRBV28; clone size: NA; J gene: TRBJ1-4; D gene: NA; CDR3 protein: CASLAAGRGATNEKLFF; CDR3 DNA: TGTGCCAGCCTAGCGGCCGGGAGGGGCGCAACTAATGAAAAACTGTTTTTT
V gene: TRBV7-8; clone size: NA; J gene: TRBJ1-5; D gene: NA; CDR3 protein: CASSLGRDQPQHF; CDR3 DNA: TGTGCCAGCAGCTTAGGGAGAGATCAGCCCCAGCATTTT
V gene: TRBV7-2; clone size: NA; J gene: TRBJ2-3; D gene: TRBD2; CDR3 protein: CASSPTGGDTQYF; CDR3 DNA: TGTGCCAGCAGCCCAACGGGGGGGGATACGCAGTATTTT
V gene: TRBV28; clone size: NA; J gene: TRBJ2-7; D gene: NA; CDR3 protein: CASRTLDKPHDSYEQYF; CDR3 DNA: TGTGCCAGCAGAACACTTGACAAACCCCACGACTCCTACGAGCAGTACTTC
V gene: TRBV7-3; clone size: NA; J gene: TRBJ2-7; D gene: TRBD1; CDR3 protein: CASSFGQGTYEQYF; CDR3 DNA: TGTGCCAGCAGCTTTGGACAGGGTACCTACGAGCAGTACTTC
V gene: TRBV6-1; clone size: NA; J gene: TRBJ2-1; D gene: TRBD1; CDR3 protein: CASSEDRTGVNEQFF; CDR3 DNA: TGTGCCAGCAGTGAAGATCGGACAGGGGTCAATGAGCAGTTCTTC
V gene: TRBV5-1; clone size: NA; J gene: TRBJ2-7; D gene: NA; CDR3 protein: CASSLTGNGIYEQYF; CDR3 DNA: TGCGCCAGCAGCTTGACAGGGAATGGTATCTACGAGCAGTACTTC
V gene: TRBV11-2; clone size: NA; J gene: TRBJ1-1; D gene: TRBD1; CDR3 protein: CASSLRQGAGNTEAFF; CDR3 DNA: TGTGCCAGCAGCTTAAGGCAGGGGGCGGGAAACACTGAAGCTTTCTTT
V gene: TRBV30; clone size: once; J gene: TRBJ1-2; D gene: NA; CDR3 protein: CAWWALPYGYTF; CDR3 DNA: TGTGCCTGGTGGGCCCTCCCCTATGGCTACACCTTC
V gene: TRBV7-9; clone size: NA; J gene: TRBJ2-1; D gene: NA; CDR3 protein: CASSLSWSLNEQFF; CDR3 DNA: TGTGCCAGCAGCTTAAGCTGGAGCCTCAATGAGCAGTTCTTC
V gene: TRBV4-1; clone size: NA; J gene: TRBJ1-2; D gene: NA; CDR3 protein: CASRFSDSGIYGYTF; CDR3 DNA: TGCGCCAGCAGGTTTTCGGACAGTGGGATCTATGGCTACACCTTC
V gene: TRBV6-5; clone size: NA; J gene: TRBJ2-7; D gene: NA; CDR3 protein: CASSYRHTPSYEQYF; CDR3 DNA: TGTGCCAGCAGTTACAGACATACACCCTCCTACGAGCAGTACTTC
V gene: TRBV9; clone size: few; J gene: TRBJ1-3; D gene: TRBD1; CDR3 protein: CASSARPTGGSGNTIYF; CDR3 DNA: TGTGCCAGCAGCGCGAGACCCACAGGGGGGTCTGGAAACACCATATATTTT
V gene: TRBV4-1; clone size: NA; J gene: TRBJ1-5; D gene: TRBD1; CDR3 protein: CASSQRGTGTGQPQHF; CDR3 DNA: TGCGCCAGCAGCCAAAGGGGGACAGGGACCGGTCAGCCCCAGCATTTT
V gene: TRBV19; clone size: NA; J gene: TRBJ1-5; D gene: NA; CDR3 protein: CASTRNPSNQPQHF; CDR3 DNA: TGTGCCAGCACGCGCAACCCCAGCAATCAGCCCCAGCATTTT
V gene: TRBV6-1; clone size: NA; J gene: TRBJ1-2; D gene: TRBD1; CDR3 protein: CASSEAPGQGYGYTF; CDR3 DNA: TGTGCCAGCAGTGAAGCACCGGGACAGGGCTATGGCTACACCTTC
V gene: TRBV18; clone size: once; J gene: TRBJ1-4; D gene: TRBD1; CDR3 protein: CASSRRGQGDEKLFF; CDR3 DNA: TGTGCCAGCTCACGTAGAGGACAGGGAGATGAAAAACTGTTTTTT
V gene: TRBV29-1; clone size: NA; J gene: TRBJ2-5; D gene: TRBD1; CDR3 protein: CSVRPSQGAQETQYF; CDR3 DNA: TGCAGCGTTCGCCCATCACAGGGGGCCCAAGAGACCCAGTACTTC
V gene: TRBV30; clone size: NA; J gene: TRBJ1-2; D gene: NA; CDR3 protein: CAWSVQWFKGYTF; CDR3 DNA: TGTGCCTGGAGTGTACAGTGGTTCAAAGGCTACACCTTC
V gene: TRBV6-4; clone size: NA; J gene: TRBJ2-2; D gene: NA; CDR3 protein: CASSVQENTGELFF; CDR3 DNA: TGTGCCAGCAGTGTACAGGAGAACACCGGGGAGCTGTTTTTT
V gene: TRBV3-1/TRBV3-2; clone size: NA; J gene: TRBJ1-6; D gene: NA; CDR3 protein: CASSQGRGISLHF; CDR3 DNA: TGTGCCAGCAGCCAGGGCAGGGGAATATCCCTCCACTTT
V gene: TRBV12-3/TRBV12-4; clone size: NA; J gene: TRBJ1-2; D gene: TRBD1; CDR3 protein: CASRPGQVGGYTF; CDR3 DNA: TGTGCCAGCAGGCCTGGACAGGTGGGTGGCTACACCTTC
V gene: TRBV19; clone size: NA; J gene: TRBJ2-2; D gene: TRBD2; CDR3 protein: CASSIGGGAGELFF; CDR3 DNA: TGTGCCAGTAGTATAGGTGGGGGGGCCGGGGAGCTGTTTTTT
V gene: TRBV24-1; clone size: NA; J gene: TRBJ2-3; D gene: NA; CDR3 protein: CATSEEGLGDTQYF; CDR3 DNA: TGTGCCACCAGTGAAGAGGGACTGGGAGATACGCAGTATTTT
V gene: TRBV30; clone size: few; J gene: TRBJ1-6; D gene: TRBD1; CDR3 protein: CAWDRDNSPLHF; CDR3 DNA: TGTGCCTGGGACAGGGACAATTCACCCCTCCACTTT
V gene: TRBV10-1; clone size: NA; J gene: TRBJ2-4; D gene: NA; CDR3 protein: CASSESSEGDGDIQYF; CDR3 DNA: TGCGCCAGCAGTGAGTCATCTGAGGGGGACGGCGACATTCAGTACTTC